A selection of T cell receptor beta chains follows, all from one sample in a study of T-cell reconstitution after alpha-beta-depleted transplantation in children. Each CDR3 protein is one row after TCRdb ran MiXCR on the PCR reads. The sample shows 250,000 or so distinct CDR3 sequences, about 24% of them seen only once. The source was PBMCs, mostly from graft donor cells, collected 360 days after TCRalphabeta/CD19-depleted stem cell transplant. Receptors originate from a female patient aged 2 to 10 who had a stem cell transplant for congenital amegakaryocytic thrombocytopenia, so the T cells may come from the graft donor. Each CDR3 is given with its conserved first and last residue. The order of the fields is J gene, D gene, V gene, clone size, CDR3 protein, CDR3 DNA. The D gene is left open where the match is weak. Only some rows state a clone size, as once, few, many or a class for expanded clones.

TRBJ2-5	NA	TRBV11-2	NA	CASSHPVAAQTQYF	TGTGCCAGCAGCCACCCCGTAGCGGCCCAGACCCAGTACTTC
TRBJ2-1	NA	TRBV19	many	CASSTQRSKYNEQFF	TGTGCCAGTAGTACACAGCGGTCAAAGTACAATGAGCAGTTCTTC
TRBJ1-4	NA	TRBV5-1	NA	CASRFTGRTNEKLFF	TGCGCCAGCAGGTTTACAGGGCGAACTAATGAAAAACTGTTTTTT
TRBJ2-5	TRBD1	TRBV12-3/TRBV12-4	NA	CASSQQGSQETQYF	TGTGCCAGCAGTCAACAGGGGTCCCAAGAGACCCAGTACTTC
TRBJ2-3	TRBD1	TRBV11-2	many	CASSSGQAYSTDTQYF	TGTGCCAGCAGCTCCGGACAGGCCTATAGCACAGATACGCAGTATTTT
TRBJ1-1	NA	TRBV6-2/TRBV6-3	NA	CASSSPRKNTEAFF	TGTGCCAGCAGTTCACCCCGGAAGAACACTGAAGCTTTCTTT
TRBJ2-2	TRBD2	TRBV10-3	many	CAISDGGTGELFF	TGTGCCATCAGTGACGGGGGGACCGGGGAGCTGTTTTTT
TRBJ2-1	TRBD1	TRBV20-1	few	CSTSPGQGYNEQFF	TGCAGTACCTCGCCGGGACAGGGATACAATGAGCAGTTCTTC
TRBJ2-1	NA	TRBV29-1	few	CSVGTYNEQFF	TGCAGCGTTGGAACCTACAATGAGCAGTTCTTC
TRBJ2-3	NA	TRBV3-1	NA	CTCSLAFSGQPTSTDTQYF	TGTACCTGCAGTTTAGCGTTTTCGGGACAACCCACTAGCACAGATACGCAGTATTTT
TRBJ2-3	NA	TRBV5-1	NA	CATRQDTDTQYF	TGCGCCACCAGACAGGACACAGATACGCAGTATTTT
TRBJ1-5	NA	TRBV20-1	few	CSASPGVRNQPQHF	TGCAGTGCTAGCCCCGGGGTCAGGAATCAGCCCCAGCATTTT
TRBJ2-2	NA	TRBV12-3/TRBV12-4	many	CASQGSGELFF	TGTGCCAGCCAGGGTTCCGGGGAGCTGTTTTTT
TRBJ2-3	TRBD2	TRBV20-1	NA	CSAAITIAGSTDTQYF	TGCAGTGCTGCGATCACCATAGCGGGGAGCACAGATACGCAGTATTTT
TRBJ2-3	TRBD1	TRBV20-1	NA	CSASPGQGDPDTQYF	TGCAGTGCTAGTCCGGGACAGGGGGATCCAGATACGCAGTATTTT
TRBJ2-1	TRBD2	TRBV29-1	few	CSVSSSGWGGYNEQFF	TGCAGCGTTTCATCTAGCGGGTGGGGAGGGTACAATGAGCAGTTCTTC
TRBJ2-1	TRBD2	TRBV6-1	NA	CASSVAGALYNEQFF	TGTGCCAGCAGTGTCGCGGGAGCCCTCTACAATGAGCAGTTCTTC
TRBJ2-3	NA	TRBV7-6	many	CASSLVGLDTQYF	TGTGCCAGCAGCTTAGTAGGCCTTGATACGCAGTATTTT
TRBJ2-5	NA	TRBV7-8	many	CASSLASGRKETQYF	TGTGCCAGCAGCTTAGCCTCGGGGCGGAAAGAGACCCAGTACTTC
TRBJ1-1	TRBD1	TRBV5-1	NA	CASSLQTGLNTEAFF	TGCGCCAGCAGCTTACAGACAGGGCTGAACACTGAAGCTTTCTTT
TRBJ1-2	TRBD1	TRBV28	few	CASSFQDRAYGYTF	TGTGCCAGCAGTTTCCAGGACAGGGCCTATGGCTACACCTTC